This T cell receptor beta chain was retrieved from a study of untreated major depressive disorder. The study, taken as a whole, reports: CD4+ T cells from depressed patients used TRBV05-01 (Vbeta 5.1) more often than controls. Each subject's top five TRBV05-01 clones were all private.

Roughly 95% CD4+ purity was typical by flow cytometry. The sample holds one count of this clone. What it binds is not known. Libraries were prepared by immunoSEQ multiplex PCR; TCRdb keeps only in-frame clonotypes and omits some of them. In the table there are 20,000 to 25,000 clones, over 85% of which are singletons. Germline loops: CDR1 GTSNPN, CDR2 SVGIG (reference sequence). This CDR3 is 13 amino acids long. V gave up 5 bases and J gave up 0 bases, with 9 bases separating them. This TCR was recovered from a woman aged 40 to 50 in good health. Material for sequencing was CD4+ T cells from PBMCs. V and J are TRBV30 and TRBJ2-3; the D gene is possibly TRBD1 (6 bases). The CDR3 here is CAWATGSTDTQYF. CDR3 nucleotide sequence: TGTGCCTGGGCTACAGGGAGCACAGATACGCAGTATTTT.